This T cell receptor (beta chain) was obtained from a study of blood T cell repertoires in COVID-19. Study details: The samples span acute and convalescent COVID-19 from the United States, Italy and Spain. PBMCs, B-cell-depleted T cells, or T cells were the source of the cDNA or gDNA that made up the material.

The authors' processing: Estimates of nucleated cell counts were drawn from the amplification of reference gene primers. Measured with immunoSEQ multiplex PCR; TCRdb has only the in-frame clones, and not every one. For V, J and clone size, that table is used; D and trimming come from the DNA. The sample carries about 110,000 clones, more than 80% recorded once. The CDR3 is made up of 16 amino acids. Germline V lookup: CDR1 MDHEN, CDR2 SYDVKM. Trimming removed 1 base at V and 2 bases at J, with 13 bases between. V gene TRBV28 combines with J gene TRBJ2-3, with D maybe TRBD1 (6 bases). Input material: peripheral blood. The sequence was collected from a woman aged 70-85 years with acute or convalescent COVID-19. This CDR3 is CASSLLEQGDTDTQYF. The CDR3 DNA reads as TGTGCCAGCAGTTTATTGGAACAGGGAGACACAGATACGCAGTATTTT. Supplemented by reference TRBV28 and TRBJ2-3, the full variable domain reads DVKVTQSSRYLVKRTGEKVFLECVQDMDHENMFWYRQDPGLGLRLIYFSYDVKMKEKGDIPEGYSVSREKKERFSLILESASTNQTSMYLCASSLLEQGDTDTQYFGPGTRLTVL.